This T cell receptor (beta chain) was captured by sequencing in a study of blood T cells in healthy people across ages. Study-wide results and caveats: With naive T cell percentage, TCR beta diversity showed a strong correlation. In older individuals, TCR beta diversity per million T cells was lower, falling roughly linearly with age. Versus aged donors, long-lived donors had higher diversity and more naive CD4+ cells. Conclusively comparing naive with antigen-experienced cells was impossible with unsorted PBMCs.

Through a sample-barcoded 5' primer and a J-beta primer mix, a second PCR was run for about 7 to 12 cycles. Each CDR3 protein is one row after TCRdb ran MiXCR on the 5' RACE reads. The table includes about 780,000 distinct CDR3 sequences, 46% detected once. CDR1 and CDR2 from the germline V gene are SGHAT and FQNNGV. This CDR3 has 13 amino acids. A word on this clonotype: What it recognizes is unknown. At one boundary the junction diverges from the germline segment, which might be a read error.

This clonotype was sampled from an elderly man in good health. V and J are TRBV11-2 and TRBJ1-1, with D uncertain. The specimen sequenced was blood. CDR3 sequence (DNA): TGTGCCTGCAGCTTTACTGAGGACACTGAAGCTTTCTTT. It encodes CACSFTEDTEAFF.